This T cell receptor beta chain was sequenced for a study of T cell responses to AZD1222 COVID-19 vaccine. In regard to this clone: What it binds is not known.

The assay was immunoSEQ multiplex PCR, and TCRdb's table has in-frame clones only and misses some. This sample has about 110,000 clones, with roughly nine tenths found just once. The CDR3 covers 12 residues. Deletions cut 4 bases from V and 2 bases from J, with 6 bases between. Germline V lookup: CDR1 ENHRY, CDR2 SYGVKD. Study-wide results and limits: Spike regions recognized by vaccine-associated CD4 TCRs spanned the protein, led by 160-218 and 743-854. Baseline seropositivity characterized only a handful of AZD1222 recipients.

J is TRBJ2-7 and V is TRBV10-3; D uncertain. The sample was peripheral blood, taken 28 days after the second AZD1222 dose. The origin of this receptor is an adult who received the AZD1222 COVID-19 vaccine. The CDR3 DNA is TGTGCCATCAGTGGAGACCCCTACGAGCAGTACTTC. It is translated as CAISGDPYEQYF.